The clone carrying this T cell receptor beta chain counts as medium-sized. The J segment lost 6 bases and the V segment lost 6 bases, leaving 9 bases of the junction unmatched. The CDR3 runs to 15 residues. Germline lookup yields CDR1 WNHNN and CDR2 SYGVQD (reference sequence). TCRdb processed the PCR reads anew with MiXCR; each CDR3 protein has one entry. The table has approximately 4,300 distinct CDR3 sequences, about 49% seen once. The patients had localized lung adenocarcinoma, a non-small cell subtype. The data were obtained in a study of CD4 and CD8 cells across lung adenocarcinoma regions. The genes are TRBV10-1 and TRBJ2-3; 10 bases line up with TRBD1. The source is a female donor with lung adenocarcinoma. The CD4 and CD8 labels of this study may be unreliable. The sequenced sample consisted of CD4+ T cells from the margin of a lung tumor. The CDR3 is CASSRGQGFQDTQYF. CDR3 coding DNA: TGCGCCAGCAGCCGGGGACAGGGGTTTCAGGATACGCAGTATTTT.